The present TCR beta chain was sequenced within a study of early T cells in non-severe SARS-CoV-2 infection. This CDR3 has 12 amino acids. The V end was cut by 2 bases, the J end by 4 bases, with 6 bases between. CDR1 is SGHNT and CDR2 is YYREEE in the germline V gene (reference sequence). This clonotype turned up a few times. TCRdb reprocessed the 5' RACE reads with MiXCR, giving one entry per CDR3 protein. This table holds 50,000 to 70,000 distinct CDR3 sequences, more than 8.5% found once. The chain recombines TRBV5-4 with TRBJ1-2; D remains ambiguous. The TCR sequence derives from an adult who was a healthcare worker with PCR-confirmed SARS-CoV-2 infection or an uninfected control (not recorded which). The sequencing sample was made of whole blood. The CDR3 loop is CASSLGSYGYTF. In DNA form, the CDR3 reads TGTGCCAGCAGCTTAGGGAGCTATGGCTACACCTTC.